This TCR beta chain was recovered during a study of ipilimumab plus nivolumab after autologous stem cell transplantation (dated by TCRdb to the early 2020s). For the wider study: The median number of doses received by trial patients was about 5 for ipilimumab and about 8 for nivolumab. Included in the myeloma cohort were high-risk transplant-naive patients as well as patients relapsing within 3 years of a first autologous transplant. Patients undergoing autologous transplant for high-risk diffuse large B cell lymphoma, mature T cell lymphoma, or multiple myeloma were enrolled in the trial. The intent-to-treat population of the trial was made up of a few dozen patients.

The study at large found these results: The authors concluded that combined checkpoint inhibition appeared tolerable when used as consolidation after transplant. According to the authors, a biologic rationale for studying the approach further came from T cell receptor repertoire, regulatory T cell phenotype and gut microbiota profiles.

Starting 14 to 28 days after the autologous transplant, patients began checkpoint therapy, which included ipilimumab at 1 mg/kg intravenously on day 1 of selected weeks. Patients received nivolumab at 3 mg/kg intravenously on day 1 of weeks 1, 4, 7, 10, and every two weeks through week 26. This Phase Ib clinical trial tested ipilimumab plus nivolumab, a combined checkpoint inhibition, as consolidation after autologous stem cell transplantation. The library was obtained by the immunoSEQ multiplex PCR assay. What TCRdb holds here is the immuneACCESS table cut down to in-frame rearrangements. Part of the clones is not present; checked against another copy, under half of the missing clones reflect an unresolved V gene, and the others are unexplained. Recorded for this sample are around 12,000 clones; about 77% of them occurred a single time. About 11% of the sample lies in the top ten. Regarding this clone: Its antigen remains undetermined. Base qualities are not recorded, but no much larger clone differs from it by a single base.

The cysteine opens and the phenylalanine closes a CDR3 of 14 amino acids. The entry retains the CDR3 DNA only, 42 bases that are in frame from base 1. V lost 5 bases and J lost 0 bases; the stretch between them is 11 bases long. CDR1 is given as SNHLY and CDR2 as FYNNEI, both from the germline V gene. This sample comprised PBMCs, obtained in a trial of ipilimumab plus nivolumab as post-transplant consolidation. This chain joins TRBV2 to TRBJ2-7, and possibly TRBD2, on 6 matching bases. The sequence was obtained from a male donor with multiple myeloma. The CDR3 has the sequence CASSRERSSYEQYF. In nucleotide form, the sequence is TGTGCCAGCAGTCGGGAGAGGAGCTCCTACGAGCAGTACTTC.